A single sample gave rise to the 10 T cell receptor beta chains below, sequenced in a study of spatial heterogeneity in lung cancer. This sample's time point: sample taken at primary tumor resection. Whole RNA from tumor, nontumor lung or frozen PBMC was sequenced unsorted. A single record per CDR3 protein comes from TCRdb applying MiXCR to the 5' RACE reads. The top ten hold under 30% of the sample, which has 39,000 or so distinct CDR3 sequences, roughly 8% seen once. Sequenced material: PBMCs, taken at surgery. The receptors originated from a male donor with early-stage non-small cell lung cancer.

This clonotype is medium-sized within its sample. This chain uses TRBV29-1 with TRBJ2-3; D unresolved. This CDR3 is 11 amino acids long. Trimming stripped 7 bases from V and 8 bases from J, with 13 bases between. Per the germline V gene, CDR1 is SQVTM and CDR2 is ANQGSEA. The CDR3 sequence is CSARTSRTQYF. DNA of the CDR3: TGCAGCGCCCGGACCAGTCGTACGCAGTATTTT.

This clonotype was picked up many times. CDR3 amino acids: CAISVQPANYGYTF. DNA of the CDR3: TGTGCCATCAGTGTACAGCCAGCTAACTATGGCTACACCTTC. V gene TRBV10-3 combines with J gene TRBJ1-2; no clear D gene. CDR1 ENHRY and CDR2 SYGVKD come from the germline V gene. Trimming cost V 4 bases and J 0 bases, with 9 bases left between them. The CDR3 totals 14 residues.

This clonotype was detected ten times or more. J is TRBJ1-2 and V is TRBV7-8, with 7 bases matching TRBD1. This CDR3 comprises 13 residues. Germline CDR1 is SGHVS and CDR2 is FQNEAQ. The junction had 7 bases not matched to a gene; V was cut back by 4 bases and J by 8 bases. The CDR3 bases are TGTGCCAGCAGCTCCGACAGGGTGCGAGGCTACACCTTC. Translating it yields CASSSDRVRGYTF.

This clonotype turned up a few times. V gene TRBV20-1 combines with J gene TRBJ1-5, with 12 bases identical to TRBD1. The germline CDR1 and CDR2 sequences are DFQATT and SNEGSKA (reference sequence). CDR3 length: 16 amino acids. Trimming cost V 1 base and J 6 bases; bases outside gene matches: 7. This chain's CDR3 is CSARVRGQGAFQPQHF. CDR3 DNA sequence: TGCAGTGCTAGAGTGAGGGGACAGGGGGCTTTTCAGCCCCAGCATTTT.

The DNA for the CDR3 is TGTGCCAGCAGTACCCCTAGGAAGCCCTACGAGCAGTACTTC. This codes for CASSTPRKPYEQYF. The V gene is TRBV6-5, the J gene TRBJ2-7; D gene ambiguous. The germline V gene has CDR1 MNHEY and CDR2 SVGAGI. This CDR3 comprises 14 residues. V gave up 5 bases and J gave up 2 bases, with 13 bases separating them.

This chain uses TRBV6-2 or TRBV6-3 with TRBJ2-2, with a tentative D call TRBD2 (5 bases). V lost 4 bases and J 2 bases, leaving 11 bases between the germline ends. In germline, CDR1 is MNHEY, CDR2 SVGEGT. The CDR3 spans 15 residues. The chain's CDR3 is CASSLGLFNTGELFF. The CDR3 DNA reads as TGTGCCAGCAGTTTAGGACTGTTCAACACCGGGGAGCTGTTTTTT.

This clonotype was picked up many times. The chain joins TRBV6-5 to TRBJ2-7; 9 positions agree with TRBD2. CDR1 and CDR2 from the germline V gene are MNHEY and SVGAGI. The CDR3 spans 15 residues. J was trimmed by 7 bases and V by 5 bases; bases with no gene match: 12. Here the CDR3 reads CASSNPREGLGEQYV. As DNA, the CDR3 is TGTGCCAGCAGTAACCCGCGGGAGGGCCTGGGGGAGCAGTACGTC.

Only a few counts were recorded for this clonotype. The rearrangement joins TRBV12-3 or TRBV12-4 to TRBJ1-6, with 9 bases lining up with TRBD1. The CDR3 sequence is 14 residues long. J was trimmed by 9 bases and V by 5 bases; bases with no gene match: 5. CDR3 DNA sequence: TGTGCCAGCAGTCTATACAGGGGGCGTTCACCCCTCCACTTT. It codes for CASSLYRGRSPLHF.

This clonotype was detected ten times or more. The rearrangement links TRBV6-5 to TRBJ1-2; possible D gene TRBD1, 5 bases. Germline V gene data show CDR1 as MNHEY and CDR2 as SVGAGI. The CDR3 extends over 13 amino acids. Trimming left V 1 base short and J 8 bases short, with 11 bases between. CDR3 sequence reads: CASSYLAGRGYTF. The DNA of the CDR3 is TGTGCCAGCAGTTACTTGGCAGGGCGGGGCTACACCTTC.

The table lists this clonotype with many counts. CDR3: CSAWRQNTGELFF. The CDR3 nucleotides are TGCAGCGCGTGGCGGCAGAACACCGGGGAGCTGTTTTTT. V is TRBV29-1 and J is TRBJ2-2; no definite D call. CDR3 length: 13 amino acids. The germline V gene has CDR1 SQVTM and CDR2 ANQGSEA. V was cut by 7 bases and J by 1 base, with 10 bases left in between.